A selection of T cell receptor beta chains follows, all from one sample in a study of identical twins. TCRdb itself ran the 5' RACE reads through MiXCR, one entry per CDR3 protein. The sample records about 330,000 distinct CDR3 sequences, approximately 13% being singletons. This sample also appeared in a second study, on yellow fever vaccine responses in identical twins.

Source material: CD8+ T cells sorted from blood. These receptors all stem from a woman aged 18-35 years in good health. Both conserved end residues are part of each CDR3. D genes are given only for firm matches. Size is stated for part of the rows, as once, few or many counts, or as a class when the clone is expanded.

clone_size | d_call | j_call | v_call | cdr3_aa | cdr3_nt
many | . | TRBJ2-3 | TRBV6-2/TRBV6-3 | CASSATEISTDTQYF | TGTGCCAGCAGCGCCACAGAGATTAGCACAGATACGCAGTATTTT
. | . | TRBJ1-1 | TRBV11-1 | CASSSLLRGPALNTEAFF | TGTGCCAGCAGCTCCTTACTCAGAGGGCCGGCCCTGAACACTGAAGCTTTCTTT
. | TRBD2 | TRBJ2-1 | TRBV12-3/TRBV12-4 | CASSLTGTSGIHEQFF | TGTGCCAGCAGTTTAACCGGGACTAGCGGGATTCATGAGCAGTTCTTC
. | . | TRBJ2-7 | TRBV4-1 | CASSQEPGASYEQYF | TGCGCCAGCAGCCAAGAACCGGGTGCGAGCTACGAGCAGTACTTC
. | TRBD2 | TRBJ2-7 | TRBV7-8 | CASSKRGLLAYEQYF | TGTGCCAGCAGCAAAAGGGGACTATTGGCCTACGAGCAGTACTTC
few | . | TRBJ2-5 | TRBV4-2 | CASSQDMGDQETQYF | TGTGCCAGCAGCCAAGATATGGGGGACCAAGAGACCCAGTACTTC
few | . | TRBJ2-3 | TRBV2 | CASSDDFTDTQYF | TGTGCCAGCAGTGACGACTTCACAGATACGCAGTATTTT
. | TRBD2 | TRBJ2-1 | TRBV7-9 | CASSPTSANNEQFF | TGTGCCAGCAGCCCGACTAGCGCAAACAATGAGCAGTTCTTC
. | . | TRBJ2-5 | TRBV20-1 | CSGFQETQYF | TGCAGTGGGTTCCAAGAGACCCAGTACTTC
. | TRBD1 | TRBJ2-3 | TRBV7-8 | CASSSTHIDRGTDTQYF | TGTGCCAGCAGCTCTACTCACATCGACAGGGGGACAGATACGCAGTATTTT
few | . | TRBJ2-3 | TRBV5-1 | CASSLEGSSGDTQYF | TGCGCCAGCAGCTTGGAAGGGAGTTCCGGAGATACGCAGTATTTT
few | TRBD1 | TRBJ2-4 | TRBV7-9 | CASSPDRGGKNIQYF | TGTGCCAGCAGCCCGGACAGGGGTGGCAAAAACATTCAGTACTTC
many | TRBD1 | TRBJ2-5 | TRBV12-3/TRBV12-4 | CASSPTGTGKETQYF | TGTGCCAGCAGTCCCACTGGGACAGGGAAAGAGACCCAGTACTTC
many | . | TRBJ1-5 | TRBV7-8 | CASSLGGHRRQPQHF | TGTGCCAGCAGCTTAGGAGGGCATCGTAGACAGCCCCAGCATTTT
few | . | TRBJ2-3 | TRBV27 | CASSGDLADTQYF | TGTGCCAGCAGTGGGGACCTAGCAGATACGCAGTATTTT
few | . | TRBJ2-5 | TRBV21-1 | CASSKGTAVQETQYF | TGTGCCAGCAGCAAGGGGACGGCAGTCCAAGAGACCCAGTACTTC
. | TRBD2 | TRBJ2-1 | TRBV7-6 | CASSLMVGGPTNEQFF | TGTGCCAGCAGCTTAATGGTGGGAGGGCCTACGAATGAGCAGTTCTTC
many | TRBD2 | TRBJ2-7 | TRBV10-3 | CAISEGTSGYEQYF | TGTGCCATCAGTGAAGGGACTAGCGGCTACGAGCAGTACTTC
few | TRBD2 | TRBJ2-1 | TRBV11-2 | CASSRTSVRAQFF | TGTGCCAGCAGCCGGACTAGCGTCCGGGCCCAGTTCTTC
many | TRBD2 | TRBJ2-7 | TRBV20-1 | CSAWRGEGTYEQYF | TGCAGTGCTTGGCGGGGGGAGGGCACCTACGAGCAGTACTTC
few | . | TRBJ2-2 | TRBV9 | CASSVGYTGFGGTGELFF | TGTGCCAGCAGCGTAGGATATACAGGGTTTGGAGGGACCGGGGAGCTGTTTTTT
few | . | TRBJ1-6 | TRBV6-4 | CASSDYRGQPLHF | TGTGCCAGCAGTGATTATAGGGGTCAACCCCTCCACTTT
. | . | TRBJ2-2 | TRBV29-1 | CSAPEGEGPNTGELFF | TGCAGCGCCCCGGAGGGGGAGGGCCCAAACACCGGGGAGCTGTTTTTT
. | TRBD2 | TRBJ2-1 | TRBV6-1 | CATIQASGSYNEQFF | TGTGCCACCATACAGGCTAGCGGGAGCTACAATGAGCAGTTCTTC
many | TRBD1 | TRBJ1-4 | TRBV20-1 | CSAQSRGGNEKLFF | TGCAGTGCTCAATCCAGGGGGGGGAATGAAAAACTGTTTTTT
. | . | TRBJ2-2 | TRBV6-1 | CASSEWGIAGVNTGELFF | TGTGCCAGCAGTGAGTGGGGGATAGCAGGGGTCAACACCGGGGAGCTGTTTTTT